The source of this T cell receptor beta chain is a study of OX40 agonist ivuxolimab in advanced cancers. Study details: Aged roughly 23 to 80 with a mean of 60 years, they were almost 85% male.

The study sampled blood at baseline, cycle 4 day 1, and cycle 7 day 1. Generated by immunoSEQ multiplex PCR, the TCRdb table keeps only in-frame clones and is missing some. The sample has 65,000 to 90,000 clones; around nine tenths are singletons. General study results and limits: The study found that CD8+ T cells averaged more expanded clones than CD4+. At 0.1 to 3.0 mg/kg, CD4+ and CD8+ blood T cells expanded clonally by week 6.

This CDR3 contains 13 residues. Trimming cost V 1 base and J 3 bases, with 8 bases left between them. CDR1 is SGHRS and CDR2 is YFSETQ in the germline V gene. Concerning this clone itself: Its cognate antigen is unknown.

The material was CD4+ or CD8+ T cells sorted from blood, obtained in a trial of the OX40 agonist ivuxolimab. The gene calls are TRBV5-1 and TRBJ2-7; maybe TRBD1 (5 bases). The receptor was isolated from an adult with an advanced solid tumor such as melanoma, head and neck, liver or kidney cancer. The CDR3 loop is CASSLQGNYEQYF. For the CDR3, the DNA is TGCGCCAGCAGCTTGCAGGGAAACTACGAGCAGTACTTC.